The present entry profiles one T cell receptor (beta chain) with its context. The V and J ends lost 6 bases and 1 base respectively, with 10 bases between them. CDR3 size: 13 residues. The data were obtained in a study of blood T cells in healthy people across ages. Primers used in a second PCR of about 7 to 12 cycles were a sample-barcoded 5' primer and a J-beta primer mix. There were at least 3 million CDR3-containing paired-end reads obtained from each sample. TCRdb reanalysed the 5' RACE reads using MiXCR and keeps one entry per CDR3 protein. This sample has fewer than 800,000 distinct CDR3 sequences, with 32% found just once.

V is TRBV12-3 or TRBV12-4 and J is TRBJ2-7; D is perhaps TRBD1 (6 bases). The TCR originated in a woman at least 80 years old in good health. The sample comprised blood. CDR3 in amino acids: CASRQDRSYEQYF. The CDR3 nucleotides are TGTGCCAGCAGACAAGACAGGTCCTACGAGCAGTACTTC.